These 32 T cell receptor beta chains originate from one sample sequenced in a study of T cells in pancreatic ductal adenocarcinoma. The selected patients with pancreatic ductal adenocarcinoma had surgery but no neoadjuvant therapy. Here immunoSEQ multiplex PCR was the method, and the copy in TCRdb shows in-frame clones only, minus some. The sample yields roughly 100,000 clones, roughly 95% seen once. The sample comprised PBMCs. Receptors originate from a human donor with pancreatic ductal adenocarcinoma.

This chain links TRBV2 with TRBJ2-1; TRBD2 agrees at 12 bases. The CDR3 spans 15 residues. CDR1 is SNHLY and CDR2 is FYNNEI in the germline V gene. V lost 6 bases and J lost 15; bases outside the gene matches: 15. CDR3 bases: TGTGCCAGCAGGCAAGAGGGTCTAGCGGGAGGGGAGGCGTTCTTC. As protein: CASRQEGLAGGEAFF.

This sequence joins TRBV5-4 and TRBJ2-7; 8 nucleotides line up with TRBD2. V gave up 2 bases and J gave up 5 bases; unmatched junction bases: 6. Per germline, CDR1 SGHNT and CDR2 YYREEE (reference sequence). The CDR3 contains 14 residues. This CDR3 is CASSFGAGGNEQYF. CDR3 DNA: TGTGCCAGCAGCTTCGGGGCGGGAGGAAACGAGCAGTACTTC.

The gene calls are TRBV6-1 and TRBJ1-5; a weak D match, TRBD1 (6 bases). The CDR3 runs 14 residues. V lost 4 bases, J lost 6 bases, and 13 bases lay in between. Germline CDR1 is MNHNS and CDR2 is SASEGT. The CDR3 sequence: CASSGNRVGQPQHF. CDR3 nucleotide sequence: TGTGCCAGCAGTGGAAACAGGGTCGGTCAGCCCCAGCATTTT.

This chain joins TRBV5-6 and TRBJ2-5, with TRBD1 matching over 7 bases. The CDR3 loop spans 16 amino acids. With V trimmed by 1 base and J by 5 bases, 11 bases remained unmatched. Germline CDR1 reads SGHDT; CDR2 reads YYEEEE. The chain's CDR3 is CASSLLTGIRLETQYF. The CDR3 nucleotides are TGTGCCAGCAGCTTGTTGACAGGGATAAGGCTGGAGACCCAGTACTTC.

This CDR3 is CASSLLGEVETQYF. CDR3 coding DNA: TGTGCCAGCAGTTTATTAGGGGAGGTTGAGACCCAGTACTTC. The V call is TRBV28, the J call TRBJ2-5; a weak D match, TRBD2 (6 bases). Trimming pared 1 base from V and 5 bases from J, leaving 11 bases between. The CDR3 is made up of 14 amino acids. Germline V lookup: CDR1 MDHEN, CDR2 SYDVKM.

J is TRBJ1-2 and V is TRBV10-3, with D maybe TRBD1 (5 bases). CDR3 length: 13 residues. CDR1 is ENHRY, CDR2 SYGVKD, per germline. With 3 bases removed from V and 6 bases from J, the gap between germline ends came to 11 bases. The CDR3 DNA sequence: TGTGCCATCAGTGAAAGAGGGGAGGATGGCTACACCTTC. Amino acids: CAISERGEDGYTF.

V and J are TRBV6-5 and TRBJ2-7; D is possibly TRBD2 (6 bases). Looked up from germline, CDR1 is MNHEY and CDR2 is SVGAGI. Trimming cost V 0 bases and J 2 bases, with 11 bases left between them. The length of the CDR3 is 15 residues. In nucleotides, the CDR3 is TGTGCCAGCAGTTACTCGCGGGGCGGACCCTACGAGCAGTACTTC. Amino acid sequence: CASSYSRGGPYEQYF.

V and J are TRBV5-1 and TRBJ1-1; D is possibly TRBD1 (6 bases). The germline V gene encodes CDR1 SGHRS and CDR2 YFSETQ. CDR3 length equals 14 residues. V was trimmed by 0 bases and J by 0 bases, leaving 6 bases between them. CDR3 nucleotide sequence: TGCGCCAGCAGCTTGGACAGGGTGAACACTGAAGCTTTCTTT. Translation: CASSLDRVNTEAFF.

V usage is TRBV6-6 and J usage is TRBJ2-5; TRBD1 might be the D (5 bases). The end of the DNA is better explained by TRBJ2-7, so the J call may be wrong. The CDR3 has 12 residues. Looked up from germline, CDR1 is MNHNY and CDR2 is SVGAGI (reference sequence). The CDR3 region is CASSQGSYEQYF. CDR3 DNA sequence: TGTGCCAGCAGTCAGGGATCCTACGAGCAGTACTTC.

This chain links TRBV7-9 with TRBJ2-7, with D tentatively TRBD1 (5 bases). Trimming pared 2 bases from V and 5 bases from J, leaving 19 bases between. Germline assignment: CDR1 SEHNR and CDR2 FQNEAQ (reference sequence). CDR3 length: 16 amino acids. The CDR3 protein is CASSLKAPQGGHEQYF. The CDR3 DNA sequence: TGTGCCAGCAGCTTAAAAGCCCCGCAGGGCGGACACGAGCAGTACTTC.

V gene TRBV7-3 combines with J gene TRBJ2-3; possible D gene TRBD2, 5 bases. This CDR3 contains 15 residues. Germline CDR1 is SGHTA and CDR2 is FQGTGA. Trimming pared 5 bases from V and 4 bases from J, leaving 16 bases between. The DNA for the CDR3 is TGTGCCAGCAGCAAAGGGAGTGTGGCTGCAGATACGCAGTATTTT. Amino acids: CASSKGSVAADTQYF.

The rearrangement joins TRBV11-2 to TRBJ2-4; D gene uncertain. V was pared by 1 base and J by 0 bases, with 13 bases between. Germline lookup yields CDR1 SGHAT and CDR2 FQNNGV. CDR3 length: 17 amino acids. The CDR3 DNA sequence: TGTGCCAGCAGCTTAGCCCCCCGATCAGTAGCCAAAAACATTCAGTACTTC. Encoded protein: CASSLAPRSVAKNIQYF. The full variable domain, completed using reference TRBV11-2 and TRBJ2-4, is EAGVAQSPRYKIIEKRQSVAFWCNPISGHATLYWYQQILGQGPKLLIQFQNNGVVDDSQLPKDRFSAERLKGVDSTLKIQPAKLEDSAVYLCASSLAPRSVAKNIQYFGAGTRLSVL.

This clone was seen once. The genes are TRBV10-3 and TRBJ2-7; 10 nucleotides line up with TRBD1. V shed 6 bases, J shed 0 bases, and the junction held 11 bases outside the gene matches. This CDR3 has 17 amino acids. The germline CDR1 and CDR2 sequences are ENHRY and SYGVKD. This CDR3 is CAIRAGTGVRSSYEQYF. CDR3 bases: TGTGCCATCAGGGCCGGGACAGGGGTCAGGAGCTCCTACGAGCAGTACTTC.

Here the CDR3 reads CASSLFSRVGGELFF. In DNA form, the CDR3 reads TGTGCCAGCAGCTTATTTTCTAGAGTGGGCGGGGAGCTGTTTTTT. The chain has TRBV7-2 and TRBJ2-2; D gene uncertain. The V gene lost 2 bases and the J gene lost 7 bases, with 14 bases spanning the gap. Germline V gives CDR1 SGHTA, CDR2 FQGNSA. The CDR3 is made up of 15 amino acids.

This chain uses TRBV7-9 with TRBJ2-3; a weak D match, TRBD1 (6 bases). With 5 bases removed from V and 10 bases from J, the gap between germline ends came to 16 bases. The CDR3 is made up of 13 amino acids. Germline values: CDR1 SEHNR, CDR2 FQNEAQ (reference sequence). The DNA for the CDR3 is TGTGCCAGCAGCCCAGGGAACTCAGGGGCGCAGTATTTT. Its translation is CASSPGNSGAQYF.

This clone occurred a few times. CDR3: CASSPLIRSEQYF. The CDR3 bases are TGTGCCAGCAGCCCGCTGATCAGATCCGAGCAGTACTTC. The chain recombines TRBV14 with TRBJ2-7; D remains unclear. The length of the CDR3 is 13 residues. V was trimmed by 4 bases and J by 6 bases, leaving 13 bases between them. The germline gives CDR1 SGHDN, CDR2 FVKESK.

The rearrangement links TRBV5-4 to TRBJ2-1; possible D gene TRBD1, 6 bases. This CDR3 is 15 amino acids long. The V gene's germline CDR1 is SGHNT and CDR2 YYREEE (reference sequence). Trimming cost V 0 bases and J 0 bases, with 7 bases left between them. CDR3 sequence: CASSLVGASYNEQFF. Written as DNA, the CDR3 is TGTGCCAGCAGCTTGGTGGGGGCCTCCTACAATGAGCAGTTCTTC. Looking up the rest from reference TRBV5-4 and TRBJ2-1 gives the full variable domain: ETGVTQSPTHLIKTRGQQVTLRCSSQSGHNTVSWYQQALGQGPQFIFQYYREEENGRGNFPPRFSGLQFPNYSSELNVNALELDDSALYLCASSLVGASYNEQFFGPGTRLTVL.

The genes are TRBV6-5 and TRBJ2-5; 11 nucleotides align to TRBD2. Losses at the gene ends were 2 bases for V and 4 bases for J; bases not matched to a gene: 3. CDR3 length: 15 residues. Germline values: CDR1 MNHEY, CDR2 SVGAGI. The CDR3: CASSYVLAGVETQYF. The CDR3 DNA reads TGTGCCAGCAGTTACGTACTAGCGGGAGTAGAGACCCAGTACTTC.

The V and J genes are TRBV4-3 and TRBJ1-1, with TRBD1 matching over 7 bases. Trimming at V came to 1 base and at J to 5 bases, leaving 7 bases not matched to a gene. The CDR3 is 15 residues long. Per germline, CDR1 LGHNA and CDR2 YSLEER. The CDR3 DNA reads TGCGCCAGCAGCCAAGCCGGAGCGACAGGGACTGAAGCTTTCTTT. Its protein is CASSQAGATGTEAFF.

The V gene is TRBV5-1, the J gene TRBJ2-3; D possibly corresponds to TRBD1 (6 bases). CDR1 and CDR2 (germline): SGHRS, YFSETQ. Trimming stripped 4 bases from V and 2 bases from J, with 11 bases between. There are 14 residues in the CDR3. This CDR3 is CASSITGHTDTQYF. The CDR3 DNA sequence: TGCGCCAGCAGCATTACGGGACACACAGATACGCAGTATTTT.

The CDR3 DNA sequence: TGTGCCAGCAGCCAAGAAGTTTTGGCCCTTATAGCGGGACCCACCGGGGAGCTGTTTTTT. Protein: CASSQEVLALIAGPTGELFF. The chain couples TRBV4-2 to TRBJ2-2, with TRBD2 matching 8 bases. CDR1 and CDR2 from the germline V gene are LGHNA and YNFKEQ. This CDR3 comprises 20 residues. With V trimmed by 0 bases and J by 4 bases, 16 bases remained unmatched.

The CDR3 sequence: CASRPAGTGELFF. In DNA form, the CDR3 reads TGTGCCAGCAGGCCTGCAGGGACCGGGGAGCTGTTTTTT. The V and J genes are TRBV7-9 and TRBJ2-2; maybe TRBD1 (5 bases). Germline V CDR1 and CDR2: SEHNR, FQNEAQ (reference sequence). V lost 6 bases and J 5 bases, leaving 10 bases between the germline ends. This CDR3 comprises 13 residues.

This rearrangement joins TRBV5-6 to TRBJ1-1; TRBD1 matches at 10 bases. The CDR3 runs to 15 residues. V lost 4 bases, J lost 5 bases, and 8 bases stayed unmatched. Germline V CDR1 and CDR2: SGHDT, YYEEEE. The CDR3 bases are TGTGCCAGCAGCCGCTTCGACAGGGGGCATACTGAAGCTTTCTTT. Translating gives CASSRFDRGHTEAFF.

Here the CDR3 DNA reads TGTGCCAGCAGATCAAGAAGCGGGGGACAAGAGACCCAGTACTTC. Amino acids: CASRSRSGGQETQYF. This chain joins TRBV7-2 and TRBJ2-5, with 8 nucleotides matching TRBD2. V dropped 6 bases and J dropped 2; count of bases not matched to a gene: 8. The CDR3 extends over 15 amino acids. Germline V gene sequence: CDR1 SGHTA, CDR2 FQGNSA.

The CDR3 protein is CASSIEFPGTSRAYEQYF. CDR3 sequence (DNA): TGTGCCAGCAGCATCGAATTTCCGGGGACTAGCAGGGCGTACGAGCAGTACTTC. The chain uses TRBV21-1 and TRBJ2-7; TRBD2 is the table's D call and was not checked against the DNA. TRBV21-1 constitutes a pseudogene. This CDR3 has 18 amino acids.

V gene TRBV19 combines with J gene TRBJ1-1; D might be TRBD1 (6 bases). The ends were cut back, 5 bases at V and 0 bases at J, with 10 bases in the middle. This CDR3 is built from 14 residues. Germline lookup yields CDR1 LNHDA and CDR2 SQIVND (reference sequence). In DNA form, the CDR3 reads TGTGCCAGTAGTCTCGGACAGCTGAACACTGAAGCTTTCTTT. This sequence encodes CASSLGQLNTEAFF.

This chain joins TRBV7-9 and TRBJ2-1; D is uncertain. The CDR3 consists of 13 residues. The germline V and J ends were trimmed by 2 bases and 4 bases, with 6 bases remaining between them. Germline assignment: CDR1 SEHNR and CDR2 FQNEAQ (reference sequence). The CDR3 DNA reads as TGTGCCAGCAGCTTACCCCAATACAATGAGCAGTTCTTC. Its protein is CASSLPQYNEQFF.

The V and J genes are TRBV5-1 and TRBJ1-4; 8 bases line up with TRBD1. The CDR3 runs 18 residues. Germline loops: CDR1 SGHRS, CDR2 YFSETQ. V shed 4 bases and J 0 bases; nucleotides not matched to a gene: 11. Here the CDR3 reads CASSAGQGSFTTNEKLFF. CDR3 bases: TGCGCCAGCAGCGCTGGACAGGGTAGTTTTACAACTAATGAAAAACTGTTTTTT.

This sequence joins TRBV4-3 and TRBJ2-7, with 8 bases that match TRBD1. Germline assignment: CDR1 LGHNA and CDR2 YSLEER. The CDR3 loop spans 14 amino acids. The ends lost 4 bases at V and 2 bases at J; junction bases unmatched: 4. In DNA, the CDR3 is TGCGCCAGCAGCCCAGGACAGGGAGCCTACGAGCAGTACTTC. Encoded protein: CASSPGQGAYEQYF.

The chain employs TRBV28 and TRBJ2-5; possible D gene TRBD1, 5 bases. The length of the CDR3 is 16 residues. Germline-derived CDR1 and CDR2 are MDHEN and SYDVKM. The V gene lost 5 bases and the J gene lost 5 bases, with 21 bases spanning the gap. CDR3 sequence: CASSPGRQGSRETQYF. The CDR3 DNA follows: TGTGCCAGCAGTCCCGGCCGGCAGGGATCGCGGGAGACCCAGTACTTC.

This chain connects TRBV5-1 to TRBJ2-5; possible D gene TRBD2, 5 bases. The V end was cut by 7 bases, the J end by 5 bases, with 9 bases between. CDR3 length equals 11 residues. Germline V gene lookup returns CDR1 SGHRS and CDR2 YFSETQ. The CDR3 loop is CASATGETQYF. The CDR3 DNA is TGCGCCAGCGCCACGGGGGAGACCCAGTACTTC. The complete variable domain, with remaining parts taken from reference TRBV5-1 and TRBJ2-5, reads KAGVTQTPRYLIKTRGQQVTLSCSPISGHRSVSWYQQTPGQGLQFLFEYFSETQRNKGNFPGRFSGRQFSNSRSEMNVSTLELGDSALYLCASATGETQYFGPGTRLLVL.

This rearrangement joins TRBV28 to TRBJ1-5, with D uncertain. Germline values: CDR1 MDHEN, CDR2 SYDVKM. There are 13 residues in the CDR3. Trimming took 6 bases from V and 7 from J, leaving 13 bases between them. The chain's CDR3 is CASSREGSQPQHF. CDR3 in DNA: TGTGCCAGCAGCCGGGAGGGTTCCCAGCCCCAGCATTTT.